The 14 T cell receptor beta chains below all came from one sample that was sequenced in a study of T cells in Graves' hyperthyroidism and ophthalmopathy (dated by TCRdb to about 2019). To prepare the library, multiplex PCR was applied. Sequencer: Illumina HiSeq 2000. The TCR beta CDR3 regions were amplified from the RNA transcripts. The first round of RT-PCR for the TCR CDR3 was performed with the HTBI primer set and the Qiagen OneStep RT-PCR kit. TCRdb handled the public reads itself, with Q25 trimming in fastp and clone calling in MiXCR, and kept productive beta chains. Rows are combined by CDR3 protein, so each entry shows the most common genes and DNA. The sample profile shows around 580,000 distinct CDR3 sequences; around 46% of them were found once. Together, the top ten hold around 7.7% of the sample. The sequencing input was peripheral blood or thyroid tissue (not recorded which). The receptor set was obtained from a woman under 30 with Graves' hyperthyroidism.

In this sample, this clonotype turned up many times. J is TRBJ2-7 and V is TRBV7-9; 13 bases map to TRBD2. The V gene end was trimmed by 6 bases and the J gene end by 4 bases; junction bases not matched to a gene: 9. The V gene's germline CDR1 is SEHNR and CDR2 FQNEAQ (reference sequence). The CDR3 sequence is 16 residues long. The CDR3 coding sequence is TGTGCCAGCAGTCTTGGGACTAGCGGGGATACTTACGAGCAGTACTTC. Translated, it gives CASSLGTSGDTYEQYF.

Points on this clonotype: This may arise from a read error, as a much more abundant clone is one base away. This rearrangement joins TRBV6-5 to TRBJ1-4, with 8 bases lining up with TRBD1. CDR1 and CDR2 (germline): MNHEY, SVGAGI. The junction had 12 bases not matched to a gene; V was cut back by 6 bases and J by 0 bases. This CDR3 region has 18 residues. The CDR3 nucleotides are TGTGCCAGCAGCCAACATCCGACCAGGGGGCCAACTAATGAAAAACTGTTTTTT. The encoded protein is CASSQHPTRGPTNEKLFF.

This sequence joins TRBV10-3 and TRBJ2-3; 8 bases align to TRBD1. CDR3 size: 14 residues. CDR1 ENHRY and CDR2 SYGVKD come from the germline V gene. Unmatched junction bases numbered 7, after V lost 7 bases and J lost 4 bases. The CDR3 region is CAITVQGEADTQYF. The DNA for the CDR3 is TGTGCCATCACGGTACAGGGGGAGGCAGATACGCAGTATTTT.

This clonotype was detected a few times. The chain links TRBV2 to TRBJ1-6, with 9 nucleotides matching TRBD1. V shed 7 bases, J shed 13 bases, and the junction held 8 bases outside the gene matches. Germline loops: CDR1 SNHLY, CDR2 FYNNEI. This CDR3 has 13 residues. This chain's CDR3 is CASIRQGGSPLHF. As DNA, the CDR3 is TGTGCCAGCATCAGACAGGGGGGATCCCCCCTCCACTTT.

V and J are TRBV5-1 and TRBJ1-2, with D unresolved. This CDR3 is 17 amino acids long. The V gene lost 3 bases and the J gene lost 7 bases, with 25 bases spanning the gap. The germline CDR1 and CDR2 sequences are SGHRS and YFSETQ. CDR3 DNA sequence: TGCGCCAGCAGCTCCCGGACTGGCGGGATAGGAGGAGGTGGCTACACCTTC. Encoded protein: CASSSRTGGIGGGGYTF.

This clonotype occurred a few times. The chain joins TRBV4-1 to TRBJ2-7; maybe TRBD2 (5 bases). Between the trimmed V and J ends, which lost 4 bases and 2 bases, there was a span of 18 bases. Germline V gives CDR1 MGHRA, CDR2 YSYEKL. The CDR3 is 16 residues long. The CDR3 sequence is CASSPSGSPNPYEQYF. In DNA, the CDR3 is TGCGCCAGCAGCCCTTCTGGGAGCCCAAACCCCTACGAGCAGTACTTC.

This chain uses TRBV7-8 with TRBJ1-2, with 7 nucleotides matching TRBD1. The CDR3 loop spans 11 amino acids. CDR1 is SGHVS, CDR2 FQNEAQ, per germline. With 4 bases clipped from V and 11 bases from J, the junction kept 4 bases outside the gene matches. This CDR3 is CASSSGTVYTF. As DNA, the CDR3 is TGTGCCAGCAGCTCCGGGACAGTTTACACCTTC.

Many counts were recorded for this clonotype. The J gene is TRBJ2-2, the V gene TRBV19; possible D gene TRBD1, 6 bases. The germline V gene has CDR1 LNHDA and CDR2 SQIVND (reference sequence). The germline V and J ends were trimmed by 4 bases and 6 bases, with 15 bases remaining between them. The CDR3 contains 15 residues. The CDR3 DNA sequence: TGTGCCAGTAGTACACACTACAGGGACCCCGGGGAGCTGTTTTTT. As protein: CASSTHYRDPGELFF.

This clonotype was seen repeatedly, ten times or more. J is TRBJ1-2 and V is TRBV5-1; D may be TRBD1 (6 bases). This CDR3 region has 13 residues. Germline values: CDR1 SGHRS, CDR2 YFSETQ. V was pared by 4 bases and J by 4 bases, with 11 bases between. The CDR3 sequence: CASSPGQLYGYTF. Here the CDR3 DNA reads TGCGCCAGCAGCCCCGGACAGCTCTATGGCTACACCTTC.

This clonotype was found a few times. V is TRBV7-2 and J is TRBJ2-7, with 7 bases identical to TRBD2. The last part of the DNA fits TRBJ2-1 better; the J call may be wrong. The CDR3 is 14 residues long. Germline V gives CDR1 SGHTA, CDR2 FQGNSA. CDR3: CASSLVGGGNEQFF. In DNA, the CDR3 is TGTGCCAGCAGCTTGGTTGGGGGAGGGAATGAGCAGTTCTTC.

V gene TRBV2 combines with J gene TRBJ1-3, with D possibly TRBD1 on 6 matching bases. This CDR3 contains 14 residues. V was cut by 10 bases and J by 4 bases, with 17 bases left in between. Germline lookup yields CDR1 SNHLY and CDR2 FYNNEI. CDR3 nucleotides: TGTGCCACCCGACTCTACAGGGCGGGAAACACCATATATTTT. Translated, it gives CATRLYRAGNTIYF.

This clonotype was observed at least ten times. The chain links TRBV2 to TRBJ1-5; possible D gene TRBD1, 6 bases. The germline gives CDR1 SNHLY, CDR2 FYNNEI. The CDR3 sequence is 13 residues long. Deletions cut 7 bases from V and 6 bases from J, with 13 bases between. CDR3 in DNA: TGTGCCAGCAACTTTGGGGGCACTCAGCCCCAGCATTTT. Its translation: CASNFGGTQPQHF.

This clonotype has at least ten counts. The chain joins TRBV19 to TRBJ1-1; TRBD1 aligns across 10 bases. After removal of 7 bases from V and 7 bases from J, the junction contained 9 bases not matched to a gene. From germline, CDR1 is LNHDA and CDR2 SQIVND (reference sequence). The CDR3 totals 14 residues. Here the CDR3 DNA reads TGTGCCAGTACTGGAGGGACAGGGGCAATTGAAGCTTTCTTT. Protein: CASTGGTGAIEAFF.

The chain recombines TRBV19 with TRBJ2-2; D not resolved. The V gene lost 6 bases and the J gene lost 2 bases, with 10 bases spanning the gap. CDR1 is LNHDA, CDR2 SQIVND, per germline (reference sequence). The CDR3 totals 14 residues. CDR3 in amino acids: CASSPALNTGELFF. DNA of the CDR3: TGTGCCAGTAGCCCGGCTCTAAACACCGGGGAGCTGTTTTTT.